This T cell receptor (beta chain) was sequenced in a study of cytomegalovirus exposure and HLA in healthy donors. Study conclusions and caveats: Later on, a genetic analysis was performed. It linked a missense variant in DCLRE1C with V- and J-gene trimming of TCR beta. An analysis was carried out at a later point. It showed that HLA-associated TCR beta chains were more clonally expanded than equally common non-associated chains. Only CMV serostatus was available as immune exposure information.

Comment on this clone: Its antigen is currently unknown.

The PCR made use of 60 Vbeta and 13 Jbeta primers. In the original processing: Per a later analysis, the number of unique TCR beta chains was approximately 80 million, of which around 9.9 million were shared. The repertoire was sequenced with immunoSEQ multiplex PCR; TCRdb's copy has only in-frame clones and lacks some. The D gene and trimming were derived from the DNA, and the V and J assignments and clone size from that table. Of roughly 220,000 clones listed, 75% to 85% are singletons. What was sequenced was PBMCs. The receptor's source is a woman in her thirties or forties in good health and CMV-seronegative.

Written as DNA, the CDR3 is TGTGCCAGCAGCTTAGGGCCGAACACCGGGGAGCTGTTTTTT. Encoded protein: CASSLGPNTGELFF. V usage is TRBV11-3 and J usage is TRBJ2-2, with D unresolved. The CDR3 contains 14 residues. V dropped 1 base and J dropped 0 bases, with 3 bases sitting between them. From germline, CDR1 is SGHNT and CDR2 YENEEA.